This TCR beta chain was recovered during a study of blood T cells in healthy people across ages. Next came a second PCR, run for roughly 6 to 11 cycles, which used a sample-barcoded 5' primer along with a J-beta primer mix. TCRdb passed the 5' RACE reads through MiXCR, listing each CDR3 protein once. The data show fewer than 2 million distinct CDR3 sequences, roughly two fifths seen once. This clonotype was picked up a small number of times. Trimming removed 0 bases at V and 5 bases at J, with 16 bases between. This CDR3 region has 15 residues. Germline values: CDR1 DFQATT, CDR2 SNEGSKA (reference sequence).

Material: blood. The V gene is TRBV20-1, the J gene TRBJ2-5; perhaps TRBD1 as D (6 bases). This TCR was sampled from a human donor in good health. The CDR3 DNA sequence: TGCAGTGCTAGAGATTACCAGGGGCGCGGGGAGACCCAGTACTTC. Translated: CSARDYQGRGETQYF.